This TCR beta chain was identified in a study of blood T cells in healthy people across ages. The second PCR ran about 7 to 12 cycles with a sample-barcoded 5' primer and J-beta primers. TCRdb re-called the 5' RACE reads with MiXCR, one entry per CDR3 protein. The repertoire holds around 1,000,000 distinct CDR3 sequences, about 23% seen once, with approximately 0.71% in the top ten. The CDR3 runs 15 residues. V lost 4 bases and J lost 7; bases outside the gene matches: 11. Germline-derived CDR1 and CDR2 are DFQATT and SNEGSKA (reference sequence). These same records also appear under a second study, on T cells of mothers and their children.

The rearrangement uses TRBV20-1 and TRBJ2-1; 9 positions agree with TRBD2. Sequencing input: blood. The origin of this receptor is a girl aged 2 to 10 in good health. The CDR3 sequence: CSATLGGRAKNEQFF. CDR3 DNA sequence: TGCAGTGCTACCCTCGGCGGGAGGGCCAAAAATGAGCAGTTCTTC.